Here is one T cell receptor (beta chain) with its context. Specified time point: pretreatment peripheral blood. Pretreatment sampling and on-treatment sampling together yielded between 1 and 8 samples for each patient. This entry belongs to a study of PD-L1 blockade in urothelial cancer. At the level of the study: Males with bladder-origin urothelial cancer made up about 90% of the 29 patients. Blood was subjected to analysis at 3 weeks (second dose) and 6 weeks following treatment start. Researchers found blood samples held a median of roughly 140,000 T cells.

Generated by immunoSEQ multiplex PCR, the TCRdb table keeps only in-frame clones and is missing some. The sample comprises about 43,000 clones, more than 75% of which are singletons, and roughly 15% rests with the top ten. Germline V gene lookup returns CDR1 WNHNN and CDR2 SYGVQD (reference sequence). V trimming: 6 bases; J trimming: 1 base; junction bases outside the gene matches: 8. This CDR3 region has 17 residues. The V gene is TRBV10-1, the J gene TRBJ2-7; TRBD2 matches at 14 bases. The sequence was obtained from a man in his sixties with urothelial cancer. The sequences come from PBMCs, collected around atezolizumab (anti-PD-L1) treatment. The CDR3 spells CASSPGTSGSRSYEQYF. The CDR3 DNA follows: TGCGCCAGCAGCCCCGGGACTAGCGGGAGTCGATCCTACGAGCAGTACTTC.